These 5 T cell receptor beta chains originate from one sample sequenced in a study of blood T cell repertoires in COVID-19. Profiled with immunoSEQ multiplex PCR; TCRdb holds only in-frame clones, not every one. This table holds under 200,000 clones, 88% found once. The sequenced material came from peripheral blood. These receptors came from a man aged 40-50 years with active or convalescent COVID-19.

The rearrangement links TRBV21-1 to TRBJ1-5; the table's D call, TRBD1, has no DNA check behind it. TRBV21-1 is shown as a pseudogene. The CDR3 length is 15 residues. The CDR3 DNA reads as TGTGCCAGCAGCAGACCGGGACAGGGCGATCAGCCCCAGCATTTT. It yields the protein CASSRPGQGDQPQHF.

CDR3 in amino acids: CASSLWGTGSPLHF. The CDR3 bases are TGTGCCAGCAGCCTATGGGGGACAGGATCACCCCTCCACTTT. The genes are TRBV6-4 and TRBJ1-6, with 8 nucleotides matching TRBD1. From germline, CDR1 is MRHNA and CDR2 SNTAGT. There are 14 residues in the CDR3. V trimming: 6 bases; J trimming: 10 bases; junction bases outside the gene matches: 8.

This rearrangement joins TRBV9 to TRBJ1-5; 8 bases line up with TRBD1. This CDR3 spans 15 amino acids. The V gene's germline CDR1 is SGDLS and CDR2 YYNGEE. Trimming took 0 bases from V and 5 from J; bases not matched to a gene: 4. The CDR3 bases are TGTGCCAGCAGCGTAGGGACAGGGAATGATCAGCCCCAGCATTTT. It is translated as CASSVGTGNDQPQHF.

This clone came up once. The V gene is TRBV28, the J gene TRBJ2-7, with 9 bases aligning to TRBD1. CDR3 length: 13 residues. V lost 8 bases, J lost 0 bases, and 2 bases stayed unmatched. Germline values: CDR1 MDHEN, CDR2 SYDVKM. The CDR3 is CASATGGSYEQYF. CDR3 sequence (DNA): TGTGCCAGCGCGACAGGGGGCTCCTACGAGCAGTACTTC.

This sequence joins TRBV19 and TRBJ1-3; 7 bases map to TRBD1. The CDR3 sequence is 16 residues long. With 5 bases clipped from V and 0 bases from J, the junction kept 7 bases outside the gene matches. Germline values: CDR1 LNHDA, CDR2 SQIVND (reference sequence). CDR3 coding DNA: TGTGCCAGTAGTGGAGACAGGGCCTACTCTGGAAACACCATATATTTT. Its translation is CASSGDRAYSGNTIYF.